The next 27 T cell receptor beta chains were all read from a single sample in a study of control samples from healthy donors and cancer patients. TCRdb's copy holds only in-frame clones and misses some; the assay was immunoSEQ multiplex PCR. This sample carries about 160,000 clones, around 90% of them seen once, and the ten largest clones take 12%. Specimen: blood. The receptors derive from a man aged 25 to 40 in good health.

This clone was seen more than once but under ten times. The genes are TRBV28 and TRBJ1-1; weak D call: TRBD1 (5 bases). CDR3 size: 16 residues. V lost 6 bases and J 1 base, leaving 18 bases between the germline ends. Germline CDR1 reads MDHEN; CDR2 reads SYDVKM. The CDR3 protein is CASRPRRGVGNTEAFF. The DNA for the CDR3 is TGTGCCAGCAGACCTCGACGGGGGGTAGGGAACACTGAAGCTTTCTTT.

The chain is built from TRBV18 and TRBJ1-5, with D unclear. CDR3 length: 12 residues. With 3 bases removed from V and 7 bases from J, the gap between germline ends came to 7 bases. CDR1 is KGHSH, CDR2 LQKENI, per germline. The CDR3 loop is CASSPGSQPQHF. CDR3 DNA: TGTGCCAGCTCACCCGGATCACAGCCCCAGCATTTT. Based on the CDR3 plus reference TRBV18 and TRBJ1-5, the full variable domain is NAGVMQNPRHLVRRRGQEARLRCSPMKGHSHVYWYRQLPEEGLKFMVYLQKENIIDESGMPKERFSAEFPKEGPSILRIQQVVRGDSAAYFCASSPGSQPQHFGDGTRLSIL.

V is TRBV5-4 and J is TRBJ2-1, with D perhaps being TRBD1 or TRBD2 (5 bases each). Germline CDR1 and CDR2: SGHNT and YYREEE (reference sequence). The germline V and J ends were trimmed by 0 bases and 9 bases, with 7 bases remaining between them. The CDR3 is 12 residues long. The CDR3 DNA sequence: TGTGCCAGCAGCTTGGCCGGGGCTGAGCAGTTCTTC. Its protein is CASSLAGAEQFF.

The chain uses TRBV27 and TRBJ2-3, with TRBD2 identical over 8 bases. This CDR3 is 15 amino acids long. V shed 9 bases and J 2 bases; nucleotides not matched to a gene: 10. Germline loops: CDR1 MNHEY, CDR2 SMNVEV (reference sequence). CDR3 sequence (DNA): TGTGCCAGTCACCGGGGGGGGGAGGCCACAGATACGCAGTATTTT. Translated: CASHRGGEATDTQYF.

The chain recombines TRBV5-1 with TRBJ2-3; D is unclear. This CDR3 has 15 amino acids. The germline V and J ends were trimmed by 1 base and 4 bases, with 13 bases remaining between them. Looked up from germline, CDR1 is SGHRS and CDR2 is YFSETQ. CDR3 sequence (DNA): TGCGCCAGCAGCTTGTTTGCGAGCCTCCCAGATACGCAGTATTTT. It codes for CASSLFASLPDTQYF.

About this clone: Other DNA variants within this sample encode the same CDR3. The chain employs TRBV5-1 and TRBJ1-5; D not certain. CDR1 is SGHRS and CDR2 is YFSETQ in the germline V gene. Trimming shortened V by 5 bases and J by 0 bases, and 6 bases separated the two germline ends. CDR3 size: 13 residues. CDR3 DNA sequence: TGCGCCAGCAGGCCAGATAGCAATCAGCCCCAGCATTTT. Translated: CASRPDSNQPQHF.

The V call is TRBV6-2 or TRBV6-3, the J call TRBJ1-5, with a weak D call TRBD1 (6 bases). V lost 5 bases and J lost 0, with 17 bases in between. CDR1 MNHEY and CDR2 SVGEGT come from the germline V gene. The CDR3 is made up of 17 amino acids. CDR3 sequence: CASSRPPTGDSNQPQHF. The DNA for the CDR3 is TGTGCCAGCAGTCGCCCCCCGACAGGTGATAGCAATCAGCCCCAGCATTTT.

The chain links TRBV6-5 to TRBJ2-5, with D hard to call. V lost 2 bases, J lost 7 bases, and 14 bases lay in between. CDR1 is MNHEY, CDR2 SVGAGI, per germline. This CDR3 has 14 amino acids. CDR3 region: CASSYGVTSGTQYF. CDR3 sequence (DNA): TGTGCCAGCAGTTACGGGGTGACATCGGGGACCCAGTACTTC.

The CDR3 loop reads CASSLLSPTRTDTQYF. CDR3 coding DNA: TGTGCCAGCAGTTTGTTGTCCCCAACCCGCACAGATACGCAGTATTTT. The chain is built from TRBV28 and TRBJ2-3; D remains ambiguous. The CDR3 is made up of 16 amino acids. Trimming took off 3 bases at V and 1 base at J, with 14 bases between the two ends. Per the germline V gene, CDR1 is MDHEN and CDR2 is SYDVKM.

The chain recombines TRBV6-1 with TRBJ1-2, with no clear D. The CDR3 has 15 residues. CDR1 is MNHNS and CDR2 is SASEGT in the germline V gene. V lost 1 base and J lost 2, with 11 bases in between. CDR3 sequence (DNA): TGTGCCAGCAGTGAAGGAGGGCAGAGGAACTATGGCTACACCTTC. It yields the protein CASSEGGQRNYGYTF.

The J gene is TRBJ1-2, the V gene TRBV28; TRBD1 agrees at 9 bases. Unmatched junction bases numbered 9, after V lost 6 bases and J lost 7 bases. CDR3 length: 14 amino acids. Germline V lookup: CDR1 MDHEN, CDR2 SYDVKM. The CDR3 spells CASRKTGTGFGYTF. In DNA form, the CDR3 reads TGTGCCAGCAGAAAAACCGGGACAGGGTTTGGCTACACCTTC.

CDR3 nucleotides: TGTGCCAGCAGCTTACGGACAGGGCTAGCCAAAAACATTCAGTACTTC. This encodes CASSLRTGLAKNIQYF. V usage is TRBV3-1 (or the pseudogene TRBV3-2) and J usage is TRBJ2-4, with 8 bases that match TRBD1. The CDR3 runs 16 residues. V shed 5 bases, J shed 0 bases, and the junction held 6 bases outside the gene matches. The germline V gene encodes CDR1 LGHDT and CDR2 YNNKEL (reference sequence).

The rearrangement links TRBV4-1 to TRBJ1-5; D possibly corresponds to TRBD1 (6 bases). Germline values: CDR1 MGHRA, CDR2 YSYEKL. The V and J ends lost 0 bases and 7 bases respectively, with 13 bases between them. This CDR3 has 15 amino acids. The CDR3 nucleotides are TGCGCCAGCAGCCAAGATCGGACAGTGGGACAGCCCCAGCATTTT. Translation: CASSQDRTVGQPQHF.

A single count supports this clone. The V gene is TRBV27, the J gene TRBJ1-1; D not resolved. This CDR3 has 14 amino acids. Between the trimmed V and J ends, which lost 2 bases and 11 bases, there was a span of 18 bases. Germline-derived CDR1 and CDR2 are MNHEY and SMNVEV (reference sequence). CDR3 nucleotides: TGTGCCAGCAGTTTACAAAGAGGCTTCGTAGCGGCTTTCTTT. Its protein is CASSLQRGFVAAFF.

The CDR3 DNA is TGTGCCAGCGCCCGACTAGGGCAGGGGCCGGAAAGCTACACCTTC. It translates to CASARLGQGPESYTF. This rearrangement joins TRBV28 to TRBJ1-2; tentative D call: TRBD1 (6 bases). The V gene lost 8 bases and the J gene lost 9 bases, with 25 bases spanning the gap. The length of the CDR3 is 15 residues. The germline CDR1 and CDR2 sequences are MDHEN and SYDVKM.

This chain connects TRBV28 to TRBJ1-1; D remains unclear. This CDR3 region has 11 residues. Trimming shortened V by 3 bases and J by 6 bases, and 5 bases separated the two germline ends. Germline V gives CDR1 MDHEN, CDR2 SYDVKM. The DNA for the CDR3 is TGTGCCAGCAGTTTCAGATCTGAAGCTTTCTTT. Protein sequence: CASSFRSEAFF.

The rearrangement links TRBV7-3 to TRBJ2-5; 9 bases line up with TRBD1. This CDR3 contains 14 residues. The V segment lost 5 bases and the J segment 5 bases; nucleotides outside the gene matches: 6. Germline loops: CDR1 SGHTA, CDR2 FQGTGA. The CDR3 nucleotides read TGTGCCAGCAGCCGTACAGGGGGCGCTGAGACCCAGTACTTC. Translating gives CASSRTGGAETQYF.

The chain couples TRBV19 to TRBJ2-2, with TRBD2 matching 7 bases. In germline, CDR1 is LNHDA, CDR2 SQIVND (reference sequence). The CDR3 has 13 amino acids. The V segment lost 6 bases and the J segment 3 bases; nucleotides outside the gene matches: 1. CDR3 residues: CASRLAHTGELFF. CDR3 nucleotides: TGTGCCAGTAGACTAGCGCACACCGGGGAGCTGTTTTTT.

This clone has just one count. V gene TRBV29-1 combines with J gene TRBJ2-1, with D hard to call. V was trimmed by 3 bases and J by 9 bases, leaving 21 bases between them. The CDR3 is made up of 15 amino acids. In germline, CDR1 is SQVTM, CDR2 ANQGSEA. The CDR3 spells CSVEPGNQRSAEQFF. The CDR3 DNA reads as TGCAGCGTTGAGCCTGGGAACCAGAGGTCGGCTGAGCAGTTCTTC.

This clone was detected only a few times. This sequence joins TRBV30 and TRBJ2-1; 14 nucleotides align to TRBD2. Germline lookup yields CDR1 GTSNPN and CDR2 SVGIG (reference sequence). Unmatched junction bases numbered 8, after V lost 5 bases and J lost 8 bases. This CDR3 spans 15 amino acids. CDR3 sequence reads: CAWSTGTSGSDEQFF. In nucleotides, the CDR3 is TGTGCCTGGTCTACCGGGACTAGCGGGAGCGATGAGCAGTTCTTC.

V is TRBV5-1 and J is TRBJ1-1, with D unresolved. V was shortened by 4 bases and J by 1 base, with 14 bases between the two germline ends. Looked up from germline, CDR1 is SGHRS and CDR2 is YFSETQ. There are 15 residues in the CDR3. In nucleotides, the CDR3 is TGCGCCAGCAGCGTAACTCAACGGGCGAACACTGAAGCTTTCTTT. It is translated as CASSVTQRANTEAFF.

This chain links TRBV5-5 with TRBJ2-5; D remains ambiguous. The ends were cut back, 0 bases at V and 7 bases at J, with 16 bases in the middle. Per the germline V gene, CDR1 is SGHKS and CDR2 is YYEKEE (reference sequence). The CDR3 covers 15 residues. CDR3 protein: CASSLDATVIGTQYF. The CDR3 DNA is TGTGCCAGCAGCTTGGACGCTACGGTTATAGGGACCCAGTACTTC.

The chain carries TRBV7-2 and TRBJ1-5; D uncertain. The CDR3 sequence is 13 residues long. CDR1 is SGHTA, CDR2 FQGNSA, per germline. With 1 base removed from V and 5 bases from J, the gap between germline ends came to 6 bases. CDR3 protein: CASSLEGDQPQHF. DNA of the CDR3: TGTGCCAGCAGCTTAGAAGGAGATCAGCCCCAGCATTTT.

The genes are TRBV19 and TRBJ2-7; 10 bases are shared with TRBD1. The CDR3 extends over 16 amino acids. Trimming at V came to 6 bases and at J to 1 base, leaving 9 bases not matched to a gene. Germline values: CDR1 LNHDA, CDR2 SQIVND (reference sequence). CDR3 DNA sequence: TGTGCCAGTAGCCCTGACAGGGGGCCCCCTTCCTACGAGCAGTACTTC. Translated: CASSPDRGPPSYEQYF. The full variable domain, with the rest looked up from reference TRBV19 and TRBJ2-7, is DGGITQSPKYLFRKEGQNVTLSCEQNLNHDAMYWYRQDPGQGLRLIYYSQIVNDFQKGDIAEGYSVSREKKESFPLTVTSAQKNPTAFYLCASSPDRGPPSYEQYFGPGTRLTVT.

For this clone: The same CDR3 also results from other DNA sequences found in this sample. The chain uses TRBV6-2 or TRBV6-3 and TRBJ2-1; TRBD2 agrees at 7 bases. The CDR3 length is 11 residues. V lost 4 bases and J lost 10; bases outside the gene matches: 1. Germline V lookup: CDR1 MNHEY, CDR2 SVGEGT. In DNA form, the CDR3 reads TGTGCCAGCAGTTTGGGGGGGGAGCAGTTCTTC. It codes for CASSLGGEQFF.

The chain recombines TRBV2 with TRBJ2-7; D is unresolved. This CDR3 is 12 amino acids long. The germline gives CDR1 SNHLY, CDR2 FYNNEI. The V end lost 5 bases, the J end lost 3 bases, and 8 bases lay between the germline ends. CDR3 nucleotide sequence: TGTGCCAGCAGTAAAACAGACTACGAGCAGTACTTC. Amino acids: CASSKTDYEQYF.

The chain joins TRBV18 to TRBJ2-7, with D unclear. The V gene lost 3 bases and the J gene lost 6 bases, with 12 bases spanning the gap. Germline V gene data show CDR1 as KGHSH and CDR2 as LQKENI. This CDR3 has 13 residues. The CDR3 sequence is CASSPEVTLEQYF. In nucleotides, the CDR3 is TGTGCCAGCTCACCCGAGGTTACTCTCGAGCAGTACTTC.